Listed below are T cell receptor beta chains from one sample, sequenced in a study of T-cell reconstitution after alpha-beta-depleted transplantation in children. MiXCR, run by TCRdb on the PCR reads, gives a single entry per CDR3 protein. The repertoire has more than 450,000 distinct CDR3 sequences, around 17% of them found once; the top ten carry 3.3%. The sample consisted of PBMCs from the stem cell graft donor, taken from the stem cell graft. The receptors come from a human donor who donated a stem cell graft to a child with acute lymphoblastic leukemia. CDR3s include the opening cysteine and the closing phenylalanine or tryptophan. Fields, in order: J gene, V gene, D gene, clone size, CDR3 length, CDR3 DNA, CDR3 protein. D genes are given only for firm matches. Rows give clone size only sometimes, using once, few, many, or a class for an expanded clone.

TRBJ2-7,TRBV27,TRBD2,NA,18,TGTGCCAGCAGTTACAGGACTAGCGGGAGCCATAGCGGCTACGAGCAGTACTTC,CASSYRTSGSHSGYEQYF
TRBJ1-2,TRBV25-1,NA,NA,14,TGTGCCAGCAGCTCAGGACGGACGAACTATGGCTACACCTTC,CASSSGRTNYGYTF
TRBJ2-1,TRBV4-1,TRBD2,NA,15,TGCGCCAGCAGCCGGGAGGGGACGTGGGGCGATGAGCAGTTCTTC,CASSREGTWGDEQFF
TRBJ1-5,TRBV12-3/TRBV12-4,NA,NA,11,TGTGCCAGCAGTAGTCCGGGCCCCCAGCATTTT,CASSSPGPQHF
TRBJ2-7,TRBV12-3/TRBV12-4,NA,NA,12,TGTGCCAGCAGCCAGGGGCACTACGAGCAGTACTTC,CASSQGHYEQYF
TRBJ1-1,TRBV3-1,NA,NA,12,TGTGCCAGCAGCCAGGGTGCCACTGAAGCTTTCTTT,CASSQGATEAFF
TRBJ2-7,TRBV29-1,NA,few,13,TGCAGCGTCCTTCCCCGGGGGACCTACGAGCAGTACTTC,CSVLPRGTYEQYF
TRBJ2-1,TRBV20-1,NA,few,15,TGCAGTGCCGAGGACAGCCGCGGCTCCTACAATGAGCAGTTCTTC,CSAEDSRGSYNEQFF
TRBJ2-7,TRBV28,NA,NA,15,TGTGCCAGCAGTTTAAGGGGGATTACCTCCTACGAGCAGTACTTC,CASSLRGITSYEQYF
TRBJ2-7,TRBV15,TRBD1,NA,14,TGTGCCACCAGCAGGTTACAGGGGATTGGGGAGCAGTACTTC,CATSRLQGIGEQYF
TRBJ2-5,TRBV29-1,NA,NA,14,TGCAGCGTTGATGTGCCGCACCTCCAAGAGACCCAGTACTTC,CSVDVPHLQETQYF
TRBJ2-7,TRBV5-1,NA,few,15,TGCGCCAGCAGCTTGACCGGGACGGGGAACTACGAGCAGTACTTC,CASSLTGTGNYEQYF
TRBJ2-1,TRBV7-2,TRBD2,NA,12,TGTGCCAGCTCCGGGAGGGCCGGTGAGCAGTTCTTC,CASSGRAGEQFF
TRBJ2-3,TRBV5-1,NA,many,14,TGCGCCAGCAGCTTGGCTTCCCCCGCAGATACGCAGTATTTT,CASSLASPADTQYF
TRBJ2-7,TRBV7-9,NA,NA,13,TGTGCCAGCGGCTTAGATCCGGGCACCCAGGGGTACTTC,CASGLDPGTQGYF
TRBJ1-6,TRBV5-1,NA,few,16,TGCGCCAGCAGCTTGGATATCGGAGCGGATAATTCACCCCTCCACTTT,CASSLDIGADNSPLHF
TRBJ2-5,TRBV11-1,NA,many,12,TGTGCCAGCAGCCCGCCCAGAGAGACCCAGTACTTC,CASSPPRETQYF